This T cell receptor beta chain originates from a study of blood T cell repertoires in COVID-19. Across the whole study: The United States, Italy and Spain were the sources of the acute and convalescent COVID-19 samples.

There are 16 residues in the CDR3. V lost 3 bases to trimming and J lost 9 bases; unmatched junction nucleotides: 10. The germline gives CDR1 MNHEY, CDR2 SMNVEV (reference sequence). As handled by the study authors: Amplified reference gene primers provided the basis for estimating nucleated cell counts. TCRdb keeps only in-frame clones here, not all; method: immunoSEQ multiplex PCR. The V and J calls and clone size are taken from that table; D and trimming were inferred from the DNA. The repertoire holds around 210,000 clones, with 70% to 90% as singletons. This clone was observed a few times. The clonotype comes from a man aged 50 or older with COVID-19, enrolled during active disease. Sequencing was done on a sample of peripheral blood. The chain employs TRBV27 and TRBJ1-6, with 8 bases that match TRBD1. The CDR3 is CASSFQMHRGGSPLHF. CDR3 DNA: TGTGCCAGCAGTTTCCAAATGCACAGGGGGGGTTCACCCCTCCACTTT.